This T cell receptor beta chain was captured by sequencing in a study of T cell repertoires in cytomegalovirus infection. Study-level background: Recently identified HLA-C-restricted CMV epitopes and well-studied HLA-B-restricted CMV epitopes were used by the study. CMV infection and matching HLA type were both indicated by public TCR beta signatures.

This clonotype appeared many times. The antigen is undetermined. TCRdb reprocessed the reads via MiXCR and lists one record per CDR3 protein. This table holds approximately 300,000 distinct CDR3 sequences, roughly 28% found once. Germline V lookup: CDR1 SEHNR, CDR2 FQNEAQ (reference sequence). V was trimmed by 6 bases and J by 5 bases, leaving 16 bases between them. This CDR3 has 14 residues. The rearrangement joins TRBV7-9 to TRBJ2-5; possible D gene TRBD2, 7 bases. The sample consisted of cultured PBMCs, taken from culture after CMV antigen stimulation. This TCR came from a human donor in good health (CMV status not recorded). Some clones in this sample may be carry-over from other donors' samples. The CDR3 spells CASRTRGGNETQYF. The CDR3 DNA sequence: TGTGCCAGCAGAACAAGGGGGGGTAACGAGACCCAGTACTTC.